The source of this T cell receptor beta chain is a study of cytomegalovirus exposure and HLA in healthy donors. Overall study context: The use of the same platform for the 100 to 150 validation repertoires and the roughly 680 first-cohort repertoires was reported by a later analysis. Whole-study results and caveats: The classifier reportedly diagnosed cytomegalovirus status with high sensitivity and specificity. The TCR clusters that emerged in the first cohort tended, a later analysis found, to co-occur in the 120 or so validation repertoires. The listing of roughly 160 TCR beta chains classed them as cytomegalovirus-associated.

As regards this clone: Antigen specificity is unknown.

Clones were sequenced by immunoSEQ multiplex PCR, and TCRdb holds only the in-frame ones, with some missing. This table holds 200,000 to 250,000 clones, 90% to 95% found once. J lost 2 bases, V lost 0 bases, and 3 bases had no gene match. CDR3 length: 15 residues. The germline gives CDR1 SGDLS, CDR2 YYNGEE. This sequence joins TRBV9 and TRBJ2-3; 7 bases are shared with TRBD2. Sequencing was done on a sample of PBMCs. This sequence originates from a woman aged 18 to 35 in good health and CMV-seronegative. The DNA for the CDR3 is TGTGCCAGCAGCGTAGGGGGAGGGATCACAGATACGCAGTATTTT. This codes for CASSVGGGITDTQYF.